The sequence of this TCR beta chain was determined in a study of identical twins. Healthy Caucasian individuals made up all the donors. This clonotype occurred a few times. Its antigen is currently unknown. This CDR3 has 13 amino acids. Trimming took 5 bases from V and 11 from J, leaving 15 bases between them. Germline CDR1 is SEHNR and CDR2 is FQNEAQ (reference sequence). One entry per CDR3 protein, called by TCRdb with MiXCR from the 5' RACE reads. The data contain hundreds of thousands of distinct CDR3 sequences, roughly 10% of them seen just once; the ten biggest clones take up 5% to 6.5%. Whole-study results and caveats: Twin pairs' shared out-of-frame alpha sequences were enriched in low generation probability. Researchers reported weaker excess twin sharing in beta out-of-frame sequences. A lower insertion count was a feature of abundant cord blood beta clonotypes, with no such feature in memory repertoires.

This sequence originates from a woman younger than 30 in good health. J is TRBJ1-4 and V is TRBV7-9, with D possibly being TRBD1 (5 bases). Sample: memory (CD45RO+) T cells sorted from blood. The CDR3 coding sequence is TGTGCCAGCAGCCCCTCAACGTGGGGGAAACTGTTTTTT. It translates to CASSPSTWGKLFF.